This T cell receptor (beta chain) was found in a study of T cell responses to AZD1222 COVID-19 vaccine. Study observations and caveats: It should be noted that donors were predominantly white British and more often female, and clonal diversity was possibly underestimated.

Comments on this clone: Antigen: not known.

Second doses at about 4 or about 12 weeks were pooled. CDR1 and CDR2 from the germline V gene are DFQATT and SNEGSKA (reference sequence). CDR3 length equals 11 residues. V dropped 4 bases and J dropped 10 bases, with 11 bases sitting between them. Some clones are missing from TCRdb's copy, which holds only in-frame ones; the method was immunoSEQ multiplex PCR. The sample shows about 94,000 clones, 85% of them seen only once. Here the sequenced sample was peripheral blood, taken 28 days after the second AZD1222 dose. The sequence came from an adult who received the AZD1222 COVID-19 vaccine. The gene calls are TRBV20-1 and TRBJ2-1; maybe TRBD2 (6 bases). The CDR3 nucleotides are TGCAGTGCTACCGGGACTGTCGAGCAGTTCTTC. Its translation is CSATGTVEQFF.